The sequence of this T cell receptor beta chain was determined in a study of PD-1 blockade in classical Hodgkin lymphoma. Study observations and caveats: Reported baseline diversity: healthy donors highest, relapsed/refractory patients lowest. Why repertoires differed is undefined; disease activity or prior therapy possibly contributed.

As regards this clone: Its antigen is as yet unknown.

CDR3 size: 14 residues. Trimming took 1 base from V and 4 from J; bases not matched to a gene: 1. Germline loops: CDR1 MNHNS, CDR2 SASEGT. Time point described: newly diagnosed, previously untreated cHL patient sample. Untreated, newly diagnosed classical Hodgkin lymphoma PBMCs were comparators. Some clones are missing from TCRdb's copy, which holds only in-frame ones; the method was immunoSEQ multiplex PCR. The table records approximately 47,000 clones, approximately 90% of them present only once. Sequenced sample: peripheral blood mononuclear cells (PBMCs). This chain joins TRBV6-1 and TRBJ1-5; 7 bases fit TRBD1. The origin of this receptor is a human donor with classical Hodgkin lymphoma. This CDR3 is CASSEGTGNQPQHF. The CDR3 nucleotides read TGTGCCAGCAGTGAAGGGACAGGTAATCAGCCCCAGCATTTT.